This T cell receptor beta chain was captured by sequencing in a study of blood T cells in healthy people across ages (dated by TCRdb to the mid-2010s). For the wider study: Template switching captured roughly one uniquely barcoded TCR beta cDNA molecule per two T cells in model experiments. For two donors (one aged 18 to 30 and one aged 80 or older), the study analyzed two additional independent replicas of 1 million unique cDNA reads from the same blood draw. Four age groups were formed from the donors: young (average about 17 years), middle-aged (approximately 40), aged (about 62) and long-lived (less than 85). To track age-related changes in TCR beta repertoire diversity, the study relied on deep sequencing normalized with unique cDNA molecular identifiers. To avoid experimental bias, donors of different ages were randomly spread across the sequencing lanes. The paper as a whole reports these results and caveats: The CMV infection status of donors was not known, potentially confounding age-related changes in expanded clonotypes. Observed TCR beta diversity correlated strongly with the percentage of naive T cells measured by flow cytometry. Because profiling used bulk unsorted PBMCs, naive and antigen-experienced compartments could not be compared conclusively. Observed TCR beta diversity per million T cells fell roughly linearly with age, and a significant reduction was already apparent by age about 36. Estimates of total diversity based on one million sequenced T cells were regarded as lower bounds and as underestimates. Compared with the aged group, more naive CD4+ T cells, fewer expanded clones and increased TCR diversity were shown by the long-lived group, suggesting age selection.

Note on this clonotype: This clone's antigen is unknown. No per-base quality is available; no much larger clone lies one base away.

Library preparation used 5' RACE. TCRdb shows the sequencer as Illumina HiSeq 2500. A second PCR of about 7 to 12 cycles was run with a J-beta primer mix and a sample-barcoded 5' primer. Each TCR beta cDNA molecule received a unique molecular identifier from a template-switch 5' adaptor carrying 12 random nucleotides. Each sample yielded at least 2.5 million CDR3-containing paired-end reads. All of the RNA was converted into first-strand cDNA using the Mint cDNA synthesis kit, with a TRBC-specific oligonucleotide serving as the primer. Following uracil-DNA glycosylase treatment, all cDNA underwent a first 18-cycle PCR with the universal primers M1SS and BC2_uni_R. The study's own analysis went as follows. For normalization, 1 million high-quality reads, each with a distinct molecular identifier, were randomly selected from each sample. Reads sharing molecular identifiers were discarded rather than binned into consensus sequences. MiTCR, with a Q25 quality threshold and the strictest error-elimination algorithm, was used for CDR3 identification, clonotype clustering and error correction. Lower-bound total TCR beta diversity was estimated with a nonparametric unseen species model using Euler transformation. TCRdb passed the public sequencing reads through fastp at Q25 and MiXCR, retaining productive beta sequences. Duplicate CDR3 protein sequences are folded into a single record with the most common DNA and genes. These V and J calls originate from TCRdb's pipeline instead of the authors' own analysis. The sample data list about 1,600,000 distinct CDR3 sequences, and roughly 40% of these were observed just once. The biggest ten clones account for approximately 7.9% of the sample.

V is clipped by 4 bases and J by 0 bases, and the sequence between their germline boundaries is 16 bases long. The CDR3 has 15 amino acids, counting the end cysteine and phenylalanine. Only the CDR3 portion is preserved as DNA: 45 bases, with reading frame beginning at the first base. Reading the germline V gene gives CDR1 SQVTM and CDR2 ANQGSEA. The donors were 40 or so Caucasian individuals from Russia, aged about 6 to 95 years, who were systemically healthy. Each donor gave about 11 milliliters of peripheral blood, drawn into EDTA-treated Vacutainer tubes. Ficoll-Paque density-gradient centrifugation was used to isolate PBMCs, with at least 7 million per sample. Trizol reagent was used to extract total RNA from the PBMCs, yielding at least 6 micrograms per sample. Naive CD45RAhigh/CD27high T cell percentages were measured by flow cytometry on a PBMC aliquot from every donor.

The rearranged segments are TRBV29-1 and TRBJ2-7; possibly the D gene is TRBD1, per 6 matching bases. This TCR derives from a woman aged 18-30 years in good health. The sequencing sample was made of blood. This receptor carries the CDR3 CSVVSRGKDSYEQYF. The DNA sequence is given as TGCAGCGTTGTTTCGAGGGGGAAGGACTCCTACGAGCAGTACTTC.